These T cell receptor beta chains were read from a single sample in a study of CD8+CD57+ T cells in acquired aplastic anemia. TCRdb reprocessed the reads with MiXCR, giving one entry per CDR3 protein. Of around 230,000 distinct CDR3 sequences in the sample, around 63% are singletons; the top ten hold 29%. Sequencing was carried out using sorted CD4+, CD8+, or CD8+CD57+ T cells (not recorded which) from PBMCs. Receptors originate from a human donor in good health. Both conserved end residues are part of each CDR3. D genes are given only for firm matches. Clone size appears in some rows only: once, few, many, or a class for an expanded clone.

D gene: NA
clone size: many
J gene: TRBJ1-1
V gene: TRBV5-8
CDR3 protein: CASSWPYPEAFF
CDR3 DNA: TGTGCCAGCAGCTGGCCATACCCTGAAGCTTTCTTT

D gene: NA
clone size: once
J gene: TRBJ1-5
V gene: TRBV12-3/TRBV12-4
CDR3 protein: CASTAGRVNQPQHF
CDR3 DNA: TGTGCCAGCACCGCGGGACGGGTTAATCAGCCCCAGCATTTT

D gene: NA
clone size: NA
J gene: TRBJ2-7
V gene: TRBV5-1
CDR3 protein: CASSQGRFPSYEQYF
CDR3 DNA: TGCGCCAGCAGCCAAGGACGGTTCCCCTCCTACGAGCAGTACTTC

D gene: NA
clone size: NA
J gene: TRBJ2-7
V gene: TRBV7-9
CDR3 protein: CASSLVQTGNEQYF
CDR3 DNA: TGTGCCAGCAGCTTAGTGCAGACAGGCAACGAGCAGTACTTC

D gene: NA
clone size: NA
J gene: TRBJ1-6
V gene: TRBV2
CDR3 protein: CASAGLGSYNSPLHF
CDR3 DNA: TGTGCCAGCGCGGGGCTTGGGTCCTATAATTCACCCCTCCACTTT

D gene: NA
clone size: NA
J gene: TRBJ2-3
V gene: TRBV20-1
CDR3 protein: CSACPNEGDTQYF
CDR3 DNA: TGCAGTGCTTGCCCAAATGAGGGGGATACGCAGTATTTT

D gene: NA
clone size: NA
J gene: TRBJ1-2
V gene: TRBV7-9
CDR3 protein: CASSLKGGYTF
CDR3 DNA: TGTGCCAGCAGCCTTAAGGGCGGCTACACCTTC

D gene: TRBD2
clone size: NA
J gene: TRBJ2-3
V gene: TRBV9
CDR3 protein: CASSSPLAGGLPDTQYF
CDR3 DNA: TGTGCCAGCAGCTCCCCGCTAGCGGGGGGGTTACCAGATACGCAGTATTTT

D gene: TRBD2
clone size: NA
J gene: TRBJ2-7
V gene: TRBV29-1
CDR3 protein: CSVGTSGVSYEQYF
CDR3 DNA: TGCAGCGTCGGGACTAGCGGGGTCTCCTACGAGCAGTACTTC

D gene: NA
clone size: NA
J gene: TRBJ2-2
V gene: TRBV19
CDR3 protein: CASSNDRWTGELFF
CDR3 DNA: TGTGCCAGTAGTAACGACAGGTGGACCGGGGAGCTGTTTTTT

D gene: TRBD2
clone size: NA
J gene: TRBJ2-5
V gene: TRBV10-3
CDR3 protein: CAIRDSGGLETQYF
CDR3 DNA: TGTGCCATCAGGGATAGCGGGGGGCTTGAAACCCAGTACTTC

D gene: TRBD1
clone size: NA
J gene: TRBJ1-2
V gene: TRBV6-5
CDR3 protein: CASVDRGYYGYTF
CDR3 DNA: TGTGCCAGTGTCGACAGGGGTTACTATGGCTACACCTTC

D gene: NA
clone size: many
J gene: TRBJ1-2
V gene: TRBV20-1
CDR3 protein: CSASGPLGRDYGYTF
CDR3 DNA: TGCAGTGCTAGTGGCCCTCTCGGTAGGGACTATGGCTACACCTTC

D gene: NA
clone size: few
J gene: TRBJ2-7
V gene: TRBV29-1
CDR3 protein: CSVEVGSYEQYF
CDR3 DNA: TGCAGCGTTGAGGTCGGGTCCTACGAGCAGTACTTC

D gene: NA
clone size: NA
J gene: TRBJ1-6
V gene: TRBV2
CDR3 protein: CATAGGGSYNSPLHF
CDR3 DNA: TGTGCCACCGCGGGGGGGGGCTCCTATAATTCACCCCTCCACTTT

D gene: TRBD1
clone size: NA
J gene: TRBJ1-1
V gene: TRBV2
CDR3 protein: CASSGDRNTEAFF
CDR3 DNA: TGTGCCAGCAGTGGGGACAGGAACACTGAAGCTTTCTTT

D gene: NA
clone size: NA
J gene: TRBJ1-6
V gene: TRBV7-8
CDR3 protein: CASSLVHSPLHF
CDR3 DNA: TGTGCCAGCAGCTTAGTGCATTCACCCCTCCACTTT

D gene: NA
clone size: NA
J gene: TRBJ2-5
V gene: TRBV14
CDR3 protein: CASSQVEGLSQYF
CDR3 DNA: TGTGCCAGCAGCCAAGTAGAAGGCCTGTCCCAGTACTTC

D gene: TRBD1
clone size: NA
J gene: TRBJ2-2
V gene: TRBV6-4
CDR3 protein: CASSGTGGGTGELFF
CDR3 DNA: TGTGCCAGCAGCGGTACAGGGGGAGGCACCGGGGAGCTGTTTTTT

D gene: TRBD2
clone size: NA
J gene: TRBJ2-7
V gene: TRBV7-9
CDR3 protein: CASSIGLGGRAYEQYF
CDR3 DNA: TGTGCCAGCAGCATCGGACTAGGAGGGAGGGCCTACGAGCAGTACTTC

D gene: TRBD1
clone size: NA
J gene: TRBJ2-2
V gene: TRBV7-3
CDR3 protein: CASSLGQVPTGELFF
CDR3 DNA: TGTGCCAGCAGCTTGGGACAGGTCCCAACCGGGGAGCTGTTTTTT

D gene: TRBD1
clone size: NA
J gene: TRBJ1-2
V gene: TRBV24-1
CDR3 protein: CATSDLRRTGEGYTF
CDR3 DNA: TGTGCCACCAGTGATTTGAGACGGACAGGGGAGGGCTACACCTTC

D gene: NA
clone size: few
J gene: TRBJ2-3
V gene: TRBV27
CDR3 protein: CASSLYSLSTDTQYF
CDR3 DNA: TGTGCCAGCAGTTTATACAGCCTTAGCACAGATACGCAGTATTTT

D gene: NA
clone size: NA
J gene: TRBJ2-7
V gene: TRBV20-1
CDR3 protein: CSAMRDKSYEQYF
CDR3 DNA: TGCAGTGCTATGCGGGACAAGTCCTACGAGCAGTACTTC

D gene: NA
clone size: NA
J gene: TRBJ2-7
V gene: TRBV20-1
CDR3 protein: CSALADSSYEQYF
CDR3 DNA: TGCAGTGCTCTCGCAGACAGTTCCTACGAGCAGTACTTC

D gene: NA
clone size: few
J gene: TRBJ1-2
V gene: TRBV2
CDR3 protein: CASTHDGVNYGYTF
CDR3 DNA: TGTGCCAGCACCCATGACGGGGTTAACTATGGCTACACCTTC

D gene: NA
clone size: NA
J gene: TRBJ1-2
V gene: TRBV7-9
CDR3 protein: CASSPRSQYGYTF
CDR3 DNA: TGTGCCAGCAGCCCGCGGAGCCAGTATGGCTACACCTTC

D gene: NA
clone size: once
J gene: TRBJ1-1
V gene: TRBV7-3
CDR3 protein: CASRYGTGTNEAFF
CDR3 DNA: TGTGCCAGCAGGTATGGGACCGGGACCAATGAAGCTTTCTTT

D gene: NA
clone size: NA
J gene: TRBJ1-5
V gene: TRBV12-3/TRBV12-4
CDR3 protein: CASSLIAEPQHF
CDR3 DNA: TGTGCCAGCAGTTTAATCGCAGAGCCCCAGCATTTT

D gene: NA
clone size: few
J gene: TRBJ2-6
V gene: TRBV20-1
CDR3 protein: CSARGSGANVLTF
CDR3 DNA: TGCAGTGCCCGGGGCTCTGGGGCCAACGTCCTGACTTTC

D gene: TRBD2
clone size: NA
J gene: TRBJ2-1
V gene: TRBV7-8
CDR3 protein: CAGSDGGSSYNEQFF
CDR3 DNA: TGTGCCGGCAGCGACGGCGGGAGCTCCTACAATGAGCAGTTCTTC

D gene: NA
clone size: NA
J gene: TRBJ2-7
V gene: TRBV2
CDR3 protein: CASKRGAVYEQYF
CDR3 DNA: TGTGCCAGCAAAAGGGGGGCGGTCTACGAGCAGTACTTC

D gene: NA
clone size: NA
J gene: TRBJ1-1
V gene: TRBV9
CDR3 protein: CASSPVSGGALNTEAFF
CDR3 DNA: TGTGCCAGCAGCCCGGTTTCTGGAGGAGCGTTGAACACTGAAGCTTTCTTT

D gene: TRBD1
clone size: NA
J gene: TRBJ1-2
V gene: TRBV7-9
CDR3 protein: CASSPPGQHYTF
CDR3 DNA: TGTGCCAGCAGCCCACCGGGACAGCACTACACCTTC

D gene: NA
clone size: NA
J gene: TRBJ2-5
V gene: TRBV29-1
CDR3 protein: CSVVMWDVVETQYF
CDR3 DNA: TGCAGCGTTGTTATGTGGGACGTGGTGGAGACCCAGTACTTC

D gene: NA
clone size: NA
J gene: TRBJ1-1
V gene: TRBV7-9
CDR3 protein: CASSPLLLETEAFF
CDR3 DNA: TGTGCCAGCAGCCCCTTACTCCTGGAGACTGAAGCTTTCTTT

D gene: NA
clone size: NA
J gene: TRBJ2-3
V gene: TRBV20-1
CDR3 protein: CSASASRGVTDTQYF
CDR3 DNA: TGCAGTGCTAGTGCTAGTCGAGGGGTCACAGATACGCAGTATTTT

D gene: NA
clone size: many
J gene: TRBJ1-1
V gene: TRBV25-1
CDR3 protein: CASVDGEAFF
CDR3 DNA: TGTGCCAGCGTGGACGGTGAAGCTTTCTTT

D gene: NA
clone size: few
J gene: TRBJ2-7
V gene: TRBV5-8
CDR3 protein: CASSLVPGTVYEQYF
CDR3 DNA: TGTGCCAGCAGCTTGGTCCCAGGGACCGTCTACGAGCAGTACTTC

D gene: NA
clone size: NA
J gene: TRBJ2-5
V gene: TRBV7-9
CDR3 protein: CASSLYGAGETQYF
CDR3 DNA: TGTGCCAGCAGCTTATATGGGGCGGGGGAGACCCAGTACTTC

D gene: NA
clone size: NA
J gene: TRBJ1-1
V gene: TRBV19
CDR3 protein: CASSKQGTGNTEAFF
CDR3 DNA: TGTGCCAGTAGTAAGCAGGGGACGGGGAACACTGAAGCTTTCTTT

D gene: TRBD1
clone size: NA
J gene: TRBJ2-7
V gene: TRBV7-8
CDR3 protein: CASSVDRAYEQYF
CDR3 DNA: TGTGCCAGCAGCGTCGACAGGGCCTACGAGCAGTACTTC

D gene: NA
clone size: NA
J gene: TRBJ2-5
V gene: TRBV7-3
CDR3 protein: CASSLTYQETQYF
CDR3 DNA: TGTGCCAGCAGCTTAACCTACCAAGAGACCCAGTACTTC

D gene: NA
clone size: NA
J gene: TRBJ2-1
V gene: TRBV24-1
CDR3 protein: CATSSPIDNEQFF
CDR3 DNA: TGTGCCACCAGTTCCCCCATCGACAATGAGCAGTTCTTC

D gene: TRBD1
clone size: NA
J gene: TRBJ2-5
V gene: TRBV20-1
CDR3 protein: CSARPGTESQETQYF
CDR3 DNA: TGCAGTGCTAGGCCCGGGACAGAAAGCCAAGAGACCCAGTACTTC

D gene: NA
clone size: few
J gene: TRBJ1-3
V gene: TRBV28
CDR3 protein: CASTSVVLNSGNTIYF
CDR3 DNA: TGTGCCAGCACCTCAGTAGTGCTGAACTCTGGAAACACCATATATTTT

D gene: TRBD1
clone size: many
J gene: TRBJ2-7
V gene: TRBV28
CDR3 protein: CASGGQGIYEQYF
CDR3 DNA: TGTGCCAGCGGAGGACAGGGTATCTACGAGCAGTACTTC

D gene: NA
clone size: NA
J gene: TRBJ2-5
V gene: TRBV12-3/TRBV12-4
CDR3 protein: CASSSAKGTETQYF
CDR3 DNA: TGTGCCAGCAGTTCCGCGAAAGGGACGGAGACCCAGTACTTC

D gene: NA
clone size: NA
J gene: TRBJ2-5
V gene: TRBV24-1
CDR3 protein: CATSGVTGRSQGGTQETQYF
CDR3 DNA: TGTGCCACCAGTGGAGTTACGGGAAGGTCCCAGGGGGGTACCCAAGAGACCCAGTACTTC

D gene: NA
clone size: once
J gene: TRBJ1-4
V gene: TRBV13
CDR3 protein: CASSAAGVEVNEKLFF
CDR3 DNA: TGTGCCAGCAGCGCAGCAGGGGTTGAGGTCAATGAAAAACTGTTTTTT

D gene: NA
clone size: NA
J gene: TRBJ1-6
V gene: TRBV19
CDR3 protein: CASSMAATDSPLHF
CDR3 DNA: TGTGCCAGTAGTATGGCAGCGACGGATTCACCCCTCCACTTT

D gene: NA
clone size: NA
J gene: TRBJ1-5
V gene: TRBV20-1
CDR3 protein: CSARATSGQPQHF
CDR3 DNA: TGCAGTGCTAGAGCCACAAGTGGGCAGCCCCAGCATTTT

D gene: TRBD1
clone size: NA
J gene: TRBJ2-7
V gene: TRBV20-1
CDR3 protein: CSAKPGQGNPEQYF
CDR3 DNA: TGCAGTGCCAAACCGGGACAGGGTAATCCCGAGCAGTACTTC

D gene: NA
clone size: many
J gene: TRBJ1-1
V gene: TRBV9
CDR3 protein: CASSASGLNTEAFF
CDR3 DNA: TGTGCCAGCAGCGCCTCAGGGTTGAACACTGAAGCTTTCTTT

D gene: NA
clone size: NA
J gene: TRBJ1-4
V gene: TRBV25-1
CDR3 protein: CASKGEKLLF
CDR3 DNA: TGTGCCAGCAAAGGGGAAAAGCTGCTTTTT

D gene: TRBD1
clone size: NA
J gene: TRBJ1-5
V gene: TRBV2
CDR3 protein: CASSSVTGRAQPQHF
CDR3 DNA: TGTGCCAGCAGCTCTGTGACAGGGAGGGCTCAGCCCCAGCATTTT